A single sample is the source of the 2 T cell receptor beta chains below, sequenced in a study of T cell responses to AZD1222 COVID-19 vaccine. Some clones are missing from TCRdb's copy, which holds only in-frame ones; the method was immunoSEQ multiplex PCR. The sample lists about 100,000 clones, about 87% seen once, with 15% in the top ten. The sequenced sample was peripheral blood, obtained on day 0 of AZD1222 vaccination. These receptors were obtained from an adult in good health.

The chain is built from TRBV3-1 (or the pseudogene TRBV3-2) and TRBJ1-3; D ambiguous. There are 15 residues in the CDR3. The germline CDR1 and CDR2 sequences are LGHDT and YNNKEL (reference sequence). Trimming stripped 4 bases from V and 0 bases from J, with 10 bases between. The CDR3 DNA follows: TGTGCCAGCAGCCTCGGGCGGTTCTCTGGAAACACCATATATTTT. It is translated as CASSLGRFSGNTIYF.

CDR3 residues: CASSPRQAGGYTF. The CDR3 DNA follows: TGTGCCAGCAGCCCTAGACAGGCGGGAGGCTACACCTTC. The rearrangement joins TRBV3-1 (or the pseudogene TRBV3-2) to TRBJ1-2, with D possibly TRBD1 on 6 matching bases. V lost 4 bases and J lost 8, with 14 bases in between. The CDR3 spans 13 residues. Looked up from germline, CDR1 is LGHDT and CDR2 is YNNKEL (reference sequence).